The clone carrying this TCR beta chain was found a few times. This sample was included in a study of blood T cell repertoires in COVID-19. Study context: Material from acute and convalescent COVID-19 was sourced from the United States, Italy and Spain. Sources were T cells, B-cell-depleted T cells, or PBMCs; the material itself was cDNA or gDNA.

As originally analysed: Cell counts per sample came from amplifying reference gene primers. Assay used: immunoSEQ multiplex PCR; TCRdb lists only in-frame clones, some missing. That table gives V, J and clone size, and the DNA gave D and trimming. The table has over 20,000 clones, 81% seen once; the top ten hold less than 65%. Sample: peripheral blood. The clonotype was recovered from a man aged 50 or older with active or convalescent COVID-19.

The CDR3 DNA is TGTGCCAGCAGACGGGCCATAGAGGGAGTTCTCCACTTT. Protein product: CASRRAIEGVLHF. The chain joins TRBV6-5 to TRBJ1-6; D unresolved. The CDR3 has 13 amino acids. In germline, CDR1 is MNHEY, CDR2 SVGAGI. V dropped 6 bases and J dropped 16 bases, with 19 bases sitting between them.